The 28 T cell receptor beta chains below come from one sample, sequenced in a study of blood T cell repertoires in COVID-19 (TCRdb year 2020). The library was built by means of the immunoSEQ multiplex PCR assay. TCRdb stores this immuneACCESS table with in-frame sequences only. Part of the clones is absent; in the studies checked, under half of the shortfall reflects unresolved V genes, and no reason is known for the rest. In this sample the table shows 35,000 or so clones, 81% of which occur a single time. In total, the top ten clones hold 35% to 45% of the sample. Sequencing input: peripheral blood. Source of these receptors: a human donor in a cohort sampled during active or convalescent COVID-19. The donor label of this sample is uncertain.

The DNA for the CDR3 is TGTGCCAGCAGCCCCCAGAGCGGGGCGGGCTATGGCTACACCTTC. This sequence encodes CASSPQSGAGYGYTF. The gene calls are TRBV28 and TRBJ1-2; possible D gene TRBD1, 5 bases. Germline lookup yields CDR1 MDHEN and CDR2 SYDVKM. V was cut by 6 bases and J by 4 bases, with 18 bases left in between. This CDR3 contains 15 residues.

V and J are TRBV11-2 and TRBJ2-1; D perhaps matches TRBD2 (6 bases). V was clipped by 3 bases and J by 7 bases, with 13 bases between them. The length of the CDR3 is 14 residues. The V gene's germline CDR1 is SGHAT and CDR2 FQNNGV. This CDR3 reads CASSFAGWGNEQFF. In DNA form, the CDR3 reads TGTGCCAGCAGCTTCGCGGGATGGGGGAATGAGCAGTTCTTC.

This CDR3 reads CASSEWQLAASQETQYF. CDR3 DNA sequence: TGTGCCAGCAGTGAATGGCAGCTAGCGGCCTCCCAAGAGACCCAGTACTTC. The chain links TRBV2 to TRBJ2-5, with 7 bases aligning to TRBD2. Unmatched junction bases numbered 10, after V lost 2 bases and J lost 1 base. The CDR3 consists of 17 residues. Looked up from germline, CDR1 is SNHLY and CDR2 is FYNNEI.

This clone was picked up one time. The CDR3 is CASSIPTGNTEAFF. CDR3 DNA sequence: TGTGCCAGTAGTATCCCAACAGGCAACACTGAAGCTTTCTTT. V gene TRBV19 combines with J gene TRBJ1-1; a weak D match, TRBD1 (5 bases). The germline V gene has CDR1 LNHDA and CDR2 SQIVND (reference sequence). The germline V and J ends were trimmed by 3 bases and 2 bases, with 10 bases remaining between them. The length of the CDR3 is 14 residues. Supplemented by reference TRBV19 and TRBJ1-1, the full variable domain reads DGGITQSPKYLFRKEGQNVTLSCEQNLNHDAMYWYRQDPGQGLRLIYYSQIVNDFQKGDIAEGYSVSREKKESFPLTVTSAQKNPTAFYLCASSIPTGNTEAFFGQGTRLTVV.

The rearrangement uses TRBV9 and TRBJ2-2, with 9 bases lining up with TRBD1. CDR3 length: 19 amino acids. The germline gives CDR1 SGDLS, CDR2 YYNGEE. The J segment lost 5 bases and the V segment lost 0 bases, leaving 14 bases of the junction unmatched. The CDR3 region is CASSVAPGQGIVWTGELFF. The CDR3 nucleotides read TGTGCCAGCAGCGTAGCACCCGGACAGGGGATCGTGTGGACCGGGGAGCTGTTTTTT.

The chain combines TRBV4-3 with TRBJ2-3; 13 bases line up with TRBD2. The CDR3 spans 17 residues. Germline V gene data show CDR1 as LGHNA and CDR2 as YSLEER. After removal of 0 bases from V and 6 bases from J, the junction contained 6 bases not matched to a gene. The CDR3 sequence: CASSQDLGLAGVDTQYF. The DNA for the CDR3 is TGCGCCAGCAGCCAAGATCTCGGACTAGCGGGGGTGGATACGCAGTATTTT.

The gene calls are TRBV10-3 and TRBJ2-7; 8 bases fit TRBD1. V lost 3 bases to trimming and J lost 3 bases; unmatched junction nucleotides: 7. The CDR3 consists of 15 residues. Germline V CDR1 and CDR2: ENHRY, SYGVKD. CDR3 DNA: TGTGCCATCAGTGACCCGACAGGGGCCGGCTACGAGCAGTACTTC. As protein: CAISDPTGAGYEQYF.

The chain uses TRBV9 and TRBJ2-3; maybe TRBD2 (6 bases). The length of the CDR3 is 15 residues. V was trimmed by 0 bases and J by 4 bases, leaving 12 bases between them. The germline CDR1 and CDR2 sequences are SGDLS and YYNGEE. In DNA form, the CDR3 reads TGTGCCAGCAGCGTAGTGTCTAGCGTATCAGATACGCAGTATTTT. Translated: CASSVVSSVSDTQYF. Filled out from reference TRBV9 and TRBJ2-3, the complete variable domain reads DSGVTQTPKHLITATGQRVTLRCSPRSGDLSVYWYQQSLDQGLQFLIQYYNGEERAKGNILERFSAQQFPDLHSELNLSSLELGDSALYFCASSVVSSVSDTQYFGPGTRLTVL.

The genes are TRBV5-5 and TRBJ2-3; weak D call: TRBD1 (5 bases). V was pared by 0 bases and J by 6 bases, with 8 bases between. Germline CDR1 SGHKS, CDR2 YYEKEE (reference sequence). This CDR3 region has 13 residues. The CDR3 nucleotides are TGTGCCAGCAGCTTGGCCAGGGTGGATACGCAGTATTTT. Amino acid sequence: CASSLARVDTQYF.

The J gene is TRBJ1-1, the V gene TRBV5-1; D not certain. V lost 2 bases to trimming and J lost 0 bases, with 8 bases between them. The CDR3 sequence is 14 residues long. CDR1 and CDR2 (germline): SGHRS, YFSETQ. The CDR3 DNA is TGCGCCAGCAGCTTTGACACGATGAACACTGAAGCTTTCTTT. Its protein product is CASSFDTMNTEAFF.

The rearrangement uses TRBV6-5 and TRBJ2-3; 9 nucleotides line up with TRBD1. The V and J ends lost 5 bases and 5 bases, in that order; junction bases with no gene match: 5. The CDR3 runs to 14 residues. The germline gives CDR1 MNHEY, CDR2 SVGAGI. Here the CDR3 reads CASSRTGEEDTQYF. CDR3 bases: TGTGCCAGCAGTAGGACAGGGGAAGAAGATACGCAGTATTTT.

The CDR3 sequence is CASSNPAGHLHF. DNA for the CDR3: TGTGCCAGCAGTAACCCGGCGGGTCACCTCCACTTT. The chain uses TRBV25-1 and TRBJ1-6; D gene unclear. Germline-derived CDR1 and CDR2 are MGHDK and SYGVNS. V lost 5 bases and J 15 bases, leaving 14 bases between the germline ends. CDR3 size: 12 residues.

A note on this clone: A much larger clone is a single base away; this may be a read error. Other DNA sequences of this sample code for an identical CDR3. The V call is TRBV7-9, the J call TRBJ2-6; D possibly corresponds to TRBD1 (6 bases). Trimming took 0 bases from V and 0 from J, leaving 9 bases between them. This CDR3 spans 17 amino acids. Germline CDR1 is SEHNR and CDR2 is FQNEAQ (reference sequence). Written as DNA, the CDR3 is TGTGCCAGCAGCTTAGCCGGGACACCCTCTGGGGCCAACGTCCTGACTTTC. This encodes CASSLAGTPSGANVLTF.

The chain is built from TRBV12-3 or TRBV12-4 and TRBJ2-1; tentatively, D is TRBD1 (5 bases). The V end lost 6 bases, the J end lost 8 bases, and 11 bases lay between the germline ends. This CDR3 is built from 12 residues. CDR3 nucleotide sequence: TGTGCCAGCAGGTCAAGGGGCCATGAGCAGTTCTTC. Amino acids: CASRSRGHEQFF.

The V and J genes are TRBV28 and TRBJ2-2; no firm D call. Trimming cost V 7 bases and J 3 bases, with 6 bases left between them. The V gene's germline CDR1 is MDHEN and CDR2 SYDVKM. This CDR3 spans 12 amino acids. The DNA for the CDR3 is TGTGCCAGCAAACTTCACACCGGGGAGCTGTTTTTT. Translating it yields CASKLHTGELFF.

The genes are TRBV24-1 and TRBJ2-2; TRBD2 might be the D (6 bases). Germline V lookup: CDR1 KGHDR, CDR2 SFDVKD. The CDR3 totals 16 residues. The germline V and J ends were trimmed by 3 bases and 1 base, with 11 bases remaining between them. CDR3 amino acids: CATSDPGTENTGELFF. The CDR3 region has the DNA TGTGCCACCAGTGATCCCGGGACTGAGAACACCGGGGAGCTGTTTTTT.

The V gene is TRBV6-5, the J gene TRBJ2-1; no definite D call. The CDR3 runs 14 residues. CDR1 and CDR2 (germline): MNHEY, SVGAGI. The V and J ends lost 7 bases and 8 bases respectively, with 18 bases between them. The CDR3 here is CASTPSNSRHEQFF. CDR3 DNA sequence: TGTGCCAGCACCCCAAGTAACAGCCGGCATGAGCAGTTCTTC.

V gene TRBV24-1 combines with J gene TRBJ2-3; TRBD1 aligns across 8 bases. There are 15 residues in the CDR3. Germline trimming cut 5 bases from V and 2 bases from J; bases unmatched to any gene: 5. The germline V gene has CDR1 KGHDR and CDR2 SFDVKD. CDR3 loop: CATSAGQASTDTQYF. The CDR3 DNA follows: TGTGCCACCAGTGCGGGACAGGCCTCCACAGATACGCAGTATTTT.

The chain carries TRBV29-1 and TRBJ1-2; D remains ambiguous. The CDR3 covers 13 residues. CDR1 is SQVTM, CDR2 ANQGSEA, per germline. The germline V and J ends were trimmed by 6 bases and 2 bases, with 13 bases remaining between them. The CDR3 coding sequence is TGCAGCGTCCGCGGGGTAGCCAACTATGGCTACACCTTC. Its protein is CSVRGVANYGYTF.

The chain couples TRBV19 to TRBJ1-5; the match to TRBD1 covers 9 bases. The V and J ends lost 9 bases and 6 bases, in that order; junction bases with no gene match: 12. The CDR3 sequence is 15 residues long. Per the germline V gene, CDR1 is LNHDA and CDR2 is SQIVND (reference sequence). The CDR3 reads CASPPRDRAGQPQHF. The CDR3 nucleotides are TGTGCCAGCCCTCCTAGGGACAGGGCCGGTCAGCCCCAGCATTTT.

The count of this clone is one. This rearrangement joins TRBV30 to TRBJ1-2; tentatively, D is TRBD1 (6 bases). The CDR3 runs to 13 residues. Trimming removed 2 bases from V and 3 bases from J, with 10 bases in between. Germline-derived CDR1 and CDR2 are GTSNPN and SVGIG (reference sequence). The chain's CDR3 is CAWSKQGHYGYTF. CDR3 coding DNA: TGTGCCTGGAGTAAACAGGGCCACTATGGCTACACCTTC. The whole variable domain, remainder taken from reference TRBV30 and TRBJ1-2, is SQTIHQWPATLVQPVGSPLSLECTVEGTSNPNLYWYRQAAGRGLQLLFYSVGIGQISSEVPQNLSASRPQDRQFILSSKKLLLSDSGFYLCAWSKQGHYGYTFGSGTRLTVV.

This rearrangement joins TRBV19 to TRBJ2-1, with D maybe TRBD2 (5 bases). Trimming took 3 bases from V and 4 from J, leaving 7 bases between them. The germline V gene has CDR1 LNHDA and CDR2 SQIVND (reference sequence). The CDR3 has 13 amino acids. DNA of the CDR3: TGTGCCAGTAGTATGACTATTTACAATGAGCAGTTCTTC. This codes for CASSMTIYNEQFF.

V usage is TRBV30 and J usage is TRBJ2-3, with TRBD2 matching over 10 bases. CDR1 is GTSNPN, CDR2 SVGIG, per germline (reference sequence). J lost 11 bases, V lost 0 bases, and 5 bases had no gene match. This CDR3 has 13 residues. CDR3 bases: TGTGCCTGGAGTGTAGCGGGAGGGGTGAAGCAGTATTTT. It encodes CAWSVAGGVKQYF.

As to this clone: The same CDR3 is also encoded by other DNA sequences in this sample. The chain uses TRBV2 and TRBJ2-3, with TRBD2 matching over 12 bases. The ends lost 4 bases at V and 1 base at J; junction bases unmatched: 0. Germline CDR1 reads SNHLY; CDR2 reads FYNNEI. This CDR3 comprises 15 residues. The CDR3 region has the DNA TGTGCCAGCAGTGGACTAGCGGGAGGCACAGATACGCAGTATTTT. This codes for CASSGLAGGTDTQYF.

This rearrangement joins TRBV30 to TRBJ1-3; weak D call: TRBD1 (6 bases). This CDR3 is built from 13 residues. Trimming shortened V by 2 bases and J by 5 bases, and 10 bases separated the two germline ends. The germline CDR1 and CDR2 sequences are GTSNPN and SVGIG (reference sequence). CDR3 nucleotides: TGTGCCTGGAGTCCCAGGGGTAGAAACACCATATATTTT. Amino acids: CAWSPRGRNTIYF.

This chain joins TRBV27 and TRBJ2-7, with TRBD2 matching 8 bases. In germline, CDR1 is MNHEY, CDR2 SMNVEV (reference sequence). CDR3 length equals 14 residues. V trimming: 3 bases; J trimming: 3 bases; junction bases outside the gene matches: 4. The CDR3 nucleotides read TGTGCCAGCAGTTTTCAGCGGGAGAACTACGAGCAGTACTTC. Translating it yields CASSFQRENYEQYF.

The chain combines TRBV5-1 with TRBJ2-7, with TRBD1 identical over 9 bases. This CDR3 spans 14 amino acids. Unmatched junction bases numbered 6, after V lost 3 bases and J lost 5 bases. Germline CDR1 reads SGHRS; CDR2 reads YFSETQ. The CDR3 loop is CASSSGTGRDEQYF. DNA of the CDR3: TGCGCCAGCAGCTCGGGGACAGGGCGCGACGAGCAGTACTTC.

This chain connects TRBV30 to TRBJ1-2, with no clear D. V was cut by 0 bases and J by 12 bases, with 17 bases left in between. The length of the CDR3 is 13 residues. Germline CDR1 is GTSNPN and CDR2 is SVGIG (reference sequence). The CDR3 bases are TGTGCCTGGAGTGTTCAACGTCGGAGCGGTGACACCTTC. Amino acid sequence: CAWSVQRRSGDTF.